This TCR beta chain is from a study of T cell repertoires in cytomegalovirus infection. The overall study: Recently identified HLA-C-restricted CMV epitopes were among the peptides used. Evidence of both CMV infection and a matching HLA type came from public TCR beta signatures.

Study results and limitations: The response measured ex vivo was dominated by TCR beta clonotypes (HLA-C-restricted and CMV-specific).

This clonotype showed up many times. Its antigen is not identified. TCRdb redid the calling of the reads with MiXCR, one entry per CDR3 protein. The sample lists 700,000 to 900,000 distinct CDR3 sequences; around 29% were seen once. The germline CDR1 and CDR2 sequences are SGHTA and FQGNSA. Trimming removed 2 bases from V and 6 bases from J, with 11 bases in between. This CDR3 is 15 amino acids long. The sequence derives from a human donor in good health (CMV status not recorded). Some clones in this sample may be carry-over from other donors' samples. This chain connects TRBV7-2 to TRBJ1-6, with a weak D call TRBD1 (6 bases). Specimen: cultured CD8+ T cells from PBMCs, collected from culture after CMV antigen stimulation. CDR3 sequence: CASSLSGQFNSPLHF. The CDR3 region has the DNA TGTGCCAGCAGCTTAAGCGGACAGTTTAATTCACCCCTCCACTTT. Filled out from reference TRBV7-2 and TRBJ1-6, the complete variable domain reads GAGVSQSPSNKVTEKGKDVELRCDPISGHTALYWYRQSLGQGLEFLIYFQGNSAPDKSGLPSDRFSAERTGGSVSTLTIQRTQQEDSAVYLCASSLSGQFNSPLHFGNGTRLTVT.